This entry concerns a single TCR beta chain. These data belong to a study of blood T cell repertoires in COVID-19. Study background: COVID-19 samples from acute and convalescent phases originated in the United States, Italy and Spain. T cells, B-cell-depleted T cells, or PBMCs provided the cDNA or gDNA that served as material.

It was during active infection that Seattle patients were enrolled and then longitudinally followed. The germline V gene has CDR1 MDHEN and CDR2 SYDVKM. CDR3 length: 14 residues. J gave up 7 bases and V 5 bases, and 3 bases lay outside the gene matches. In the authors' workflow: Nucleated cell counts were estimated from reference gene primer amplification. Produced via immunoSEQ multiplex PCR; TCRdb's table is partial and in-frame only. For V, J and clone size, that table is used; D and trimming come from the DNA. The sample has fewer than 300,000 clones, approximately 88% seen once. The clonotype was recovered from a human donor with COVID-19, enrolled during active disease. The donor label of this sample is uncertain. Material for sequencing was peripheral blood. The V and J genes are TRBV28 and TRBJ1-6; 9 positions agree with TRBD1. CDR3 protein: CASSLDRGNSPLHF. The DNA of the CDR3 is TGTGCCAGCAGTCTGGACAGGGGCAATTCACCCCTCCACTTT.